This TCR beta chain derives from a study of T cell responses to AZD1222 COVID-19 vaccine. Profiling relied on immunoSEQ multiplex PCR, and the TCRdb table lists in-frame clones only, not all of them. Here the sample spans 90,000 to 150,000 clones, around 87% being singletons. The junction had 8 bases not matched to a gene; V was cut back by 0 bases and J by 6 bases. The germline gives CDR1 MGHRA, CDR2 YSYEKL. CDR3 length equals 17 residues. The sequencing here drew on peripheral blood, taken on day 0 of AZD1222 vaccination. The rearrangement uses TRBV4-1 and TRBJ1-4; 9 positions agree with TRBD1. The receptor's source is an adult in good health. CDR3: CASSQEVLDRGDEKLFF. CDR3 bases: TGCGCCAGCAGCCAAGAGGTCCTTGACAGGGGGGATGAAAAACTGTTTTTT.